This entry concerns a single T cell receptor (beta chain). Its antigen is still unknown. This entry is derived from a study of OX40 agonist ivuxolimab in advanced cancers. Study-wide findings and caveats: Partial responders dosed at 0.1-3.0 mg/kg displayed clonal expansion ranking among the lowest.

Trimming cost V 1 base and J 4 bases; bases outside gene matches: 2. CDR1 is SGHVS and CDR2 is FQNEAQ in the germline V gene. The CDR3 loop spans 15 amino acids. Only in-frame clones appear in the TCRdb table, and some are missing; sequencing was by immunoSEQ multiplex PCR. The sample yields around 50,000 clones, approximately 90% seen once. The V and J genes are TRBV7-8 and TRBJ2-1; 9 nucleotides agree with TRBD2. This TCR came from an adult with an advanced solid tumor such as melanoma, head and neck, liver or kidney cancer. The sequenced sample was CD4+ or CD8+ T cells sorted from blood, obtained in a trial of the OX40 agonist ivuxolimab. CDR3 coding DNA: TGTGCCAGCAGCTTAGTTAGCGGGGGTTACAATGAGCAGTTCTTC. Translation: CASSLVSGGYNEQFF.